Included here is one T cell receptor (beta chain) sequence, with context. The germline V gene encodes CDR1 SGHKS and CDR2 YYEKEE (reference sequence). The V end was cut by 3 bases, the J end by 0 bases, with 7 bases between. The CDR3 has 15 residues. Produced via immunoSEQ multiplex PCR; TCRdb's table is partial and in-frame only. The table records 2.5 million or so clones, approximately 92% of them present only once. This sample is part of a study of shared clonotypes between healthy human individuals. The sample taken for sequencing was naive CD4+ T cells sorted from blood. The subset here: CD45RA+ positively selected. The receptor was derived from a man aged 18 to 29 in good health. This sequence joins TRBV5-5 and TRBJ1-6; unclear D gene. CDR3 sequence: CASSWGSSYNSPLHF. CDR3 in DNA: TGTGCCAGCAGCTGGGGAAGCTCCTATAATTCACCCCTCCACTTT.